A selection of T cell receptor beta chains follows, all from one sample in a study of T-cell reconstitution after alpha-beta-depleted transplantation in children. TCRdb re-called the PCR reads through MiXCR, storing one row per CDR3 protein. Of 440,000 or so distinct CDR3 sequences in the sample, around 46% are singletons; the top ten hold roughly 27%. The sample in question was PBMCs, obtained before TCRalphabeta/CD19-depleted stem cell transplant. The receptor set was obtained from a girl aged 2 to 10 with aplastic anemia, due to receive a stem cell transplant. Both conserved end residues are part of each CDR3. The order of the fields is J gene, clone size, V gene, D gene, CDR3 protein, CDR3 DNA. The D gene is left open where the match is weak. The size of a clone is reported for some rows only, either as once, few or many, or as a class for expanded clones.

TRBJ2-5,NA,TRBV29-1,TRBD2,CSGTSEGASQYF,TGCAGCGGGACTAGCGAGGGGGCGTCCCAGTACTTC
TRBJ1-5,NA,TRBV28,TRBD1,CASSLGGQGDQPQHF,TGTGCCAGCAGTTTAGGGGGACAGGGGGACCAGCCCCAGCATTTT
TRBJ1-3,NA,TRBV20-1,NA,CSASRIPPGNTIYF,TGCAGTGCTAGCCGGATTCCCCCTGGAAACACCATATATTTT
TRBJ2-7,NA,TRBV20-1,TRBD2,CSASVPTSGPYEQYF,TGCAGTGCCTCGGTCCCGACTAGCGGACCCTACGAGCAGTACTTC
TRBJ2-3,few,TRBV19,NA,CASSIWGDSDTQYF,TGTGCCAGTAGTATCTGGGGAGATTCAGATACGCAGTATTTT
TRBJ2-7,NA,TRBV12-3/TRBV12-4,NA,CASSLSHGDDSRYEQYF,TGTGCCAGCAGTTTAAGCCATGGGGACGACTCCAGGTACGAGCAGTACTTC
TRBJ2-7,many,TRBV20-1,NA,CSASPGTYIPYEQYF,TGCAGTGCAAGCCCCGGGACATATATCCCCTACGAGCAGTACTTC
TRBJ2-7,NA,TRBV5-1,NA,CASSLASWAGGPYEQYF,TGCGCCAGCAGCTTGGCTTCGTGGGCAGGGGGGCCGTACGAGCAGTACTTC
TRBJ2-3,NA,TRBV7-2,NA,CASSTRVGDTQYF,TGTGCCAGCAGCACTAGGGTTGGAGATACGCAGTATTTT
TRBJ2-7,NA,TRBV20-1,NA,CSASQGFNYEQYF,TGCAGTGCTTCCCAGGGATTTAACTACGAGCAGTACTTC
TRBJ2-1,NA,TRBV5-1,TRBD2,CASSFALAGYEQFF,TGCGCCAGCAGCTTCGCACTAGCGGGCTATGAGCAGTTCTTC
TRBJ2-3,many,TRBV7-6,TRBD2,CASSLELVNWGTSGISDTQYF,TGTGCCAGCAGCTTAGAATTAGTAAATTGGGGCACTAGCGGGATCTCAGATACGCAGTATTTT
TRBJ2-3,NA,TRBV25-1,NA,CASSKKPGSTDTQYF,TGTGCCAGCAGTAAGAAACCGGGTAGCACAGATACGCAGTATTTT
TRBJ2-1,many,TRBV12-3/TRBV12-4,NA,CASSTPRELQFF,TGTGCCAGCAGTACCCCACGGGAGTTGCAGTTCTTC
TRBJ2-3,NA,TRBV12-3/TRBV12-4,TRBD2,CASRAPTLLAGDTQYF,TGTGCCAGCAGGGCCCCAACGCTCCTAGCGGGAGATACGCAGTATTTT
TRBJ2-5,NA,TRBV3-1,TRBD1,CASSQDIPGGHQETQYF,TGTGCCAGCAGCCAAGATATCCCAGGGGGACACCAAGAGACCCAGTACTTC
TRBJ1-3,NA,TRBV4-1,NA,CASSLRQFSGNTIYF,TGCGCCAGCAGCCTCAGACAGTTCTCTGGAAACACCATATATTTT
TRBJ2-3,NA,TRBV29-1,NA,CSALAFARGTDTQYF,TGCAGCGCCCTCGCGTTCGCTAGGGGCACAGATACGCAGTATTTT
TRBJ2-7,NA,TRBV28,NA,CASGRWAYEQYF,TGTGCCAGCGGCAGATGGGCCTACGAGCAGTACTTC
TRBJ2-7,few,TRBV28,NA,CASSRPSSPYEQYF,TGTGCCAGCAGTCGGCCTAGTAGCCCCTACGAGCAGTACTTC
TRBJ2-1,NA,TRBV15,TRBD2,CATSRGKTSGGHNNEQFF,TGTGCCACCAGCAGAGGGAAAACTAGCGGGGGGCATAACAATGAGCAGTTCTTC
TRBJ2-3,NA,TRBV6-5,TRBD2,CASSSWTSGQTDTQYF,TGTGCCAGCAGTTCTTGGACTAGCGGGCAGACAGATACGCAGTATTTT
TRBJ1-2,many,TRBV3-1,NA,CASSQKAGNYGYTF,TGTGCCAGCAGCCAGAAGGCAGGGAACTATGGCTACACCTTC
TRBJ2-1,NA,TRBV15,NA,CATSRPGYNEQFF,TGTGCCACCAGCAGACCGGGCTACAATGAGCAGTTCTTC
TRBJ2-1,NA,TRBV4-2,NA,CASSQEWNIRQFF,TGTGCCAGCAGCCAAGAGTGGAATATTAGGCAGTTCTTC
TRBJ2-7,few,TRBV5-5,NA,CASSFSYHLNNEQYF,TGTGCCAGCAGCTTCTCCTACCACCTTAACAACGAGCAGTACTTC
TRBJ2-1,NA,TRBV5-4,NA,CASSPVGREHLEQFF,TGTGCCAGCAGCCCCGTGGGGCGGGAACATCTTGAGCAGTTCTTC
TRBJ2-5,NA,TRBV4-2,NA,CASSPGLAPEETQYF,TGTGCCAGCAGCCCAGGATTGGCTCCTGAAGAGACCCAGTACTTC
TRBJ2-5,once,TRBV27,NA,CASSSGVTQYF,TGTGCCAGCAGTTCGGGAGTGACCCAGTACTTC
TRBJ2-1,many,TRBV29-1,TRBD2,CSVESGTSGTGEQFF,TGCAGCGTGGAGTCCGGGACTAGCGGGACAGGCGAGCAGTTCTTC
TRBJ1-1,NA,TRBV19,NA,CASIRGTAGSTEAFF,TGTGCCAGTATTAGGGGGACGGCAGGTAGCACTGAAGCTTTCTTT
TRBJ2-1,NA,TRBV20-1,TRBD2,CSARASGKYNEQFF,TGCAGTGCTAGGGCTAGCGGAAAATACAATGAGCAGTTCTTC
TRBJ2-2,NA,TRBV27,NA,CASSLRRFTGELFF,TGTGCCAGCAGTTTACGGCGTTTCACCGGGGAGCTGTTTTTT
TRBJ1-1,few,TRBV7-9,TRBD1,CASSSRDRVNTEAFF,TGTGCCAGCAGCTCCCGGGACAGAGTTAACACTGAAGCTTTCTTT
TRBJ2-5,NA,TRBV6-2/TRBV6-3,NA,CASSYFGDGPETQYF,TGTGCCAGCAGTTACTTCGGTGACGGACCAGAGACCCAGTACTTC
TRBJ2-7,NA,TRBV27,TRBD1,CASRETGSHEQYF,TGTGCCAGCAGAGAGACAGGGTCCCACGAGCAGTACTTC
TRBJ1-5,once,TRBV12-3/TRBV12-4,NA,CASSEGQARNQPQHF,TGTGCCAGCAGCGAGGGGCAGGCCCGGAATCAGCCCCAGCATTTT
TRBJ1-1,many,TRBV5-1,NA,CASSPMARNTEAFF,TGCGCCAGCAGCCCAATGGCGCGAAACACTGAAGCTTTCTTT
TRBJ2-1,NA,TRBV4-2,TRBD2,CASSPGLAGDRQFF,TGTGCCAGCAGCCCGGGACTAGCGGGAGATCGGCAGTTCTTC
TRBJ2-2,many,TRBV5-1,NA,CASSFRGIGELFF,TGCGCCAGCAGCTTTAGGGGAATCGGGGAGCTGTTTTTT
TRBJ1-1,NA,TRBV10-3,NA,CAISEMNTEAFF,TGTGCCATCAGTGAAATGAACACTGAAGCTTTCTTT
TRBJ2-1,NA,TRBV29-1,NA,CSVEDRFPGYNEQFF,TGCAGCGTTGAAGATCGATTCCCCGGGTACAATGAGCAGTTCTTC
TRBJ1-1,NA,TRBV11-2,NA,CASSGQQGNTEAFF,TGTGCCAGCAGCGGGCAACAGGGGAACACTGAAGCTTTCTTT
TRBJ2-1,NA,TRBV27,TRBD2,CASSPPGTSGRKLFF,TGTGCCAGCAGTCCCCCAGGGACTAGCGGGAGAAAACTGTTCTTC
TRBJ1-1,NA,TRBV28,TRBD1,CAATGAGGISLPEAFF,TGTGCCGCCACAGGTGCAGGGGGCATTTCATTGCCTGAAGCTTTCTTT
TRBJ2-3,NA,TRBV4-2,TRBD1,CASSQDGQGTTDTQYF,TGTGCCAGCAGCCAGGACGGACAGGGGACCACAGATACGCAGTATTTT
TRBJ2-7,NA,TRBV7-6,TRBD2,CANSLEVAGGLYEQYF,TGTGCCAACAGCTTAGAGGTGGCGGGAGGGCTCTACGAGCAGTACTTC
TRBJ2-3,NA,TRBV20-1,NA,CSARGRRGSTDTQYF,TGCAGTGCTAGAGGCCGCCGAGGAAGTACAGATACGCAGTATTTT
TRBJ2-3,few,TRBV18,TRBD2,CASSLTSGKGTDTQYF,TGTGCCAGCTCTCTGACTAGCGGGAAAGGCACAGATACGCAGTATTTT
TRBJ2-1,NA,TRBV5-1,TRBD1,CASTGGTGSYNEQFF,TGCGCCAGCACCGGAGGGACAGGCTCCTACAATGAGCAGTTCTTC
TRBJ2-5,NA,TRBV28,TRBD1,CASSPTYRGRGETQYF,TGTGCCAGCAGTCCTACATACAGGGGGCGCGGGGAGACCCAGTACTTC
TRBJ1-6,few,TRBV9,TRBD1,CASSVRDREGNSPLHF,TGTGCCAGCAGCGTCCGGGACAGGGAGGGAAATTCACCCCTCCACTTT
TRBJ2-7,NA,TRBV27,NA,CASSNYLGDQQYF,TGTGCCAGCAGTAACTACTTAGGGGACCAGCAGTACTTC
TRBJ2-7,NA,TRBV5-4,NA,CASSFWGKAYEQYF,TGTGCCAGCAGCTTCTGGGGAAAAGCCTACGAGCAGTACTTC
TRBJ1-1,NA,TRBV6-6,NA,CASSYTEGEAFF,TGTGCCAGCAGTTATACGGAAGGTGAAGCTTTCTTT